This T cell receptor (beta chain) came from a study of regulatory T cells in long-lasting Graves disease. Study conclusions and caveats: Under persistent disease, TRBV28, TRBJ1-2 and TRBJ2-5 were used preferentially.

V was clipped by 4 bases and J by 0 bases, with 16 bases between them. Germline CDR1 and CDR2: GTSNPN and SVGIG (reference sequence). CDR3 length: 16 residues. Arm-PCR with iRepertoire HTBI primers amplified the CDR3 regions for these TCR beta libraries. MiXCR, applied by TCRdb to the multiplex PCR reads, yields one record per CDR3 protein. Here the sample spans under 450,000 distinct CDR3 sequences, 15% to 20% being singletons. Concerning this clonotype itself: Antigen unknown.

The sample's time point: newly diagnosed GD, antithyroid drugs for less than 3 months. The authors made the TCR library using RNA they extracted from PBMCs. A further study also used this sample, focusing on T cells in Graves' hyperthyroidism and ophthalmopathy.

The sample was peripheral blood mononuclear cells (PBMCs), taken at new diagnosis, from a patient treated with antithyroid drugs. The TCR was taken from a young woman with Graves disease. The chain employs TRBV30 and TRBJ1-3; D remains unclear. The chain's CDR3 is CAWTFFGPISGNTIYF. CDR3 nucleotide sequence: TGTGCCTGGACGTTCTTCGGACCGATCTCTGGAAACACCATATATTTT.